The 29 T cell receptor beta chains in this list originate from one sample, sequenced in a study of shared clonotypes between healthy human individuals. Measured with immunoSEQ multiplex PCR; TCRdb has only the in-frame clones, and not every one. The sample consists of some 480,000 clones, 70% to 80% of them appearing once. Specimen: PBMCs. Receptor source: a woman aged 40 to 50 in good health. Some clones in this sample may be carry-over from other donors' samples.

The chain carries TRBV30 and TRBJ1-3; D is unresolved. Trimming stripped 3 bases from V and 3 bases from J, with 21 bases between. The CDR3 extends over 17 amino acids. Germline loops: CDR1 GTSNPN, CDR2 SVGIG (reference sequence). CDR3 residues: CAWSARMFEDNGNTIYF. CDR3 coding DNA: TGTGCCTGGAGCGCCCGGATGTTCGAGGATAATGGAAACACCATATATTTT.

J is TRBJ2-7 and V is TRBV4-1, with D perhaps TRBD2 (5 bases). Between the trimmed V and J ends, which lost 5 bases and 7 bases, there was a span of 15 bases. The CDR3 has 13 amino acids. Germline CDR1 and CDR2: MGHRA and YSYEKL. This CDR3 reads CASSDGPTREQYF. CDR3 in DNA: TGCGCCAGCAGCGACGGCCCCACTAGGGAGCAGTACTTC.

V gene TRBV9 combines with J gene TRBJ2-1; 12 nucleotides match TRBD2. The CDR3 extends over 16 amino acids. Trimming at V came to 0 bases and at J to 4 bases, leaving 2 bases not matched to a gene. Looked up from germline, CDR1 is SGDLS and CDR2 is YYNGEE. CDR3 nucleotide sequence: TGTGCCAGCAGCGTAGGACTAGCGGGGGTATACAATGAGCAGTTCTTC. Its translation is CASSVGLAGVYNEQFF.

V usage is TRBV5-1 and J usage is TRBJ2-3, with D tentatively TRBD1 (5 bases). V gave up 4 bases and J gave up 4 bases, with 13 bases separating them. The CDR3 has 14 amino acids. The germline gives CDR1 SGHRS, CDR2 YFSETQ. CDR3 amino acids: CASSPKGYPDTQYF. The DNA for the CDR3 is TGCGCCAGCAGCCCTAAGGGGTATCCAGATACGCAGTATTTT.

The chain employs TRBV4-1 and TRBJ1-2; D unresolved. The germline gives CDR1 MGHRA, CDR2 YSYEKL. The CDR3 loop spans 16 amino acids. V lost 2 bases and J 6 bases, leaving 19 bases between the germline ends. The CDR3 coding sequence is TGCGCCAGCAGCCAAAGTCGAGGCGGTAGATTAGATGGCTACACCTTC. It is translated as CASSQSRGGRLDGYTF.

This chain joins TRBV6-5 and TRBJ1-5, with D maybe TRBD1 (6 bases). The V end lost 5 bases, the J end lost 2 bases, and 13 bases lay between the germline ends. Germline assignment: CDR1 MNHEY and CDR2 SVGAGI. The CDR3 has 15 amino acids. The chain's CDR3 is CASSPNRDGNQPQHF. The CDR3 region has the DNA TGTGCCAGCAGTCCTAACAGGGATGGCAATCAGCCCCAGCATTTT.

The chain combines TRBV29-1 with TRBJ1-1, with a weak D call TRBD1 (5 bases). The CDR3 extends over 13 amino acids. V was shortened by 3 bases and J by 6 bases, with 14 bases between the two germline ends. Germline CDR1 and CDR2: SQVTM and ANQGSEA. The CDR3 loop is CSVEETEGAEAFF. The DNA for the CDR3 is TGCAGCGTTGAGGAGACCGAAGGGGCTGAAGCTTTCTTT.

Turning to this clone: Different DNA sequences within this sample yield the same CDR3. The rearrangement links TRBV5-1 to TRBJ2-5; D uncertain. The CDR3 runs 12 residues. V was clipped by 0 bases and J by 5 bases, with 5 bases between them. Germline V CDR1 and CDR2: SGHRS, YFSETQ. The DNA of the CDR3 is TGCGCCAGCAGCTTGGGCGCTGAGACCCAGTACTTC. This codes for CASSLGAETQYF.

In regard to this clone: This same CDR3 is encoded by further DNA sequences in the sample. V and J are TRBV28 and TRBJ2-1; 9 bases are a match to TRBD2. The CDR3 contains 16 residues. Germline assignment: CDR1 MDHEN and CDR2 SYDVKM. The ends lost 3 bases at V and 4 bases at J; junction bases unmatched: 7. The DNA for the CDR3 is TGTGCCAGCAGTTTGTCCACTAGCGGGTCTTACAATGAGCAGTTCTTC. Translating it yields CASSLSTSGSYNEQFF.

This clone has a handful of counts. The rearrangement uses TRBV11-2 and TRBJ2-1; D is undetermined. There are 13 residues in the CDR3. Germline V gene data show CDR1 as SGHAT and CDR2 as FQNNGV. V lost 1 base and J 5 bases, leaving 6 bases between the germline ends. This CDR3 reads CASSLVLHNEQFF. The CDR3 region has the DNA TGTGCCAGCAGCTTAGTACTCCACAATGAGCAGTTCTTC. Together with reference TRBV11-2 and TRBJ2-1, the CDR3 gives the full variable domain: EAGVAQSPRYKIIEKRQSVAFWCNPISGHATLYWYQQILGQGPKLLIQFQNNGVVDDSQLPKDRFSAERLKGVDSTLKIQPAKLEDSAVYLCASSLVLHNEQFFGPGTRLTVL.

This clone was seen more than once but under ten times. This rearrangement joins TRBV4-3 to TRBJ2-7; 11 nucleotides align to TRBD1. Trimming removed 4 bases from V and 2 bases from J; junction bases left unmatched: 4. CDR3 length equals 15 residues. Germline loops: CDR1 LGHNA, CDR2 YSLEER. Here the CDR3 DNA reads TGCGCCAGCAGCCTCGGGACAGGGGGGGCCTACGAGCAGTACTTC. Translating gives CASSLGTGGAYEQYF.

J is TRBJ2-1 and V is TRBV7-2; TRBD1 matches 9 bases. Germline V lookup: CDR1 SGHTA, CDR2 FQGNSA. The CDR3 covers 17 residues. J was trimmed by 3 bases and V by 4 bases; bases with no gene match: 10. CDR3 bases: TGTGCCAGCAGCTCTGGAACCGGGACAGGGCACTACAATGAGCAGTTCTTC. It yields the protein CASSSGTGTGHYNEQFF.

The CDR3 loop is CASSPPRSRLNYEQYF. DNA for the CDR3: TGTGCCAGCTCACCACCGCGGAGCAGGTTAAATTACGAGCAGTACTTC. The V call is TRBV18, the J call TRBJ2-7, with unresolved D. The CDR3 is 16 amino acids. V was cut by 0 bases and J by 4 bases, with 16 bases left in between. Germline CDR1 KGHSH, CDR2 LQKENI.

There are many counts of this clone. The gene calls are TRBV23-1 and TRBJ2-7; possibly TRBD1 for D (6 bases). TRBV23-1 belongs to the ORF category, with a function that is uncertain. CDR3 length equals 15 residues. V lost 1 base and J 4 bases, leaving 14 bases between the germline ends. The CDR3 spells CASSQWAGVKYEQYF. The DNA of the CDR3 is TGCGCCAGCAGTCAATGGGCAGGGGTTAAGTACGAGCAGTACTTC.

The chain couples TRBV27 to TRBJ2-7, with D hard to call. CDR3 length: 14 amino acids. V shed 6 bases and J shed 4 bases, with 16 bases lying between them. Germline V gene sequence: CDR1 MNHEY, CDR2 SMNVEV (reference sequence). The CDR3 sequence is CASRSHNDLYEQYF. CDR3 coding DNA: TGTGCCAGCAGGTCACACAACGACCTTTACGAGCAGTACTTC.

The gene calls are TRBV18 and TRBJ2-1; maybe TRBD2 (6 bases). The CDR3 runs to 15 residues. V was trimmed by 0 bases and J by 6 bases, leaving 12 bases between them. The germline V gene has CDR1 KGHSH and CDR2 LQKENI. The CDR3 nucleotides read TGTGCCAGCTCACCACCGTCAATCGGGGGCAATGAGCAGTTCTTC. Protein: CASSPPSIGGNEQFF.

This clone was seen just once. The chain uses TRBV28 and TRBJ1-2; no clear D. The CDR3 spans 13 residues. Germline CDR1 MDHEN, CDR2 SYDVKM. Trimming shortened V by 6 bases and J by 6 bases, and 14 bases separated the two germline ends. CDR3 bases: TGTGCCAGCAGAAAACCTCTTCGACATGGCTACACCTTC. It specifies CASRKPLRHGYTF.

This clone was recorded a few times. The genes are TRBV5-4 and TRBJ2-3; 10 nucleotides line up with TRBD2. The trim removed 0 bases at V and 4 bases at J, leaving 5 bases unmatched. Germline V gene lookup returns CDR1 SGHNT and CDR2 YYREEE (reference sequence). CDR3 size: 16 residues. CDR3 nucleotide sequence: TGTGCCAGCAGCTTGGGGAGCGGGAGGGCCCCAGATACGCAGTATTTT. Translated, it gives CASSLGSGRAPDTQYF. The full variable domain, rest sourced from reference TRBV5-4 and TRBJ2-3, is ETGVTQSPTHLIKTRGQQVTLRCSSQSGHNTVSWYQQALGQGPQFIFQYYREEENGRGNFPPRFSGLQFPNYSSELNVNALELDDSALYLCASSLGSGRAPDTQYFGPGTRLTVL.

The chain couples TRBV5-6 to TRBJ2-3; D not resolved. With 4 bases removed from V and 2 bases from J, the gap between germline ends came to 17 bases. The CDR3 has 16 residues. Germline V gene lookup returns CDR1 SGHDT and CDR2 YYEEEE. The CDR3 region has the DNA TGTGCCAGCAGCCCCCAAGGTGCTAGGCCCACAGATACGCAGTATTTT. Its translation: CASSPQGARPTDTQYF.

Remarks on this clone: This sample also contains other DNA sequences that code for the same CDR3. V usage is TRBV5-1 and J usage is TRBJ2-3, with D possibly TRBD2 on 5 matching bases. V was trimmed by 4 bases and J by 6 bases, leaving 18 bases between them. The CDR3 extends over 15 amino acids. Germline CDR1 and CDR2: SGHRS and YFSETQ. The CDR3 here is CASSPLDWQTDTQYF. The CDR3 DNA sequence: TGCGCCAGCAGCCCCTTGGACTGGCAGACGGATACGCAGTATTTT.

This clone is a singleton in its sample. The rearrangement links TRBV7-3 to TRBJ2-3, with 11 bases lining up with TRBD2. V was clipped by 0 bases and J by 4 bases; unmatched bases: 6. The CDR3 loop spans 17 amino acids. In germline, CDR1 is SGHTA, CDR2 FQGTGA. CDR3 residues: CASSLTSGRARADTQYF. DNA for the CDR3: TGTGCCAGCAGCTTAACTAGCGGGAGGGCTCGGGCAGATACGCAGTATTTT.

A word on this clone: Other nucleotide sequences in the sample specify the same CDR3. The chain is built from TRBV9 and TRBJ2-7; 7 bases are a match to TRBD1. Germline CDR1 and CDR2: SGDLS and YYNGEE. The CDR3 loop spans 13 amino acids. The trim removed 3 bases at V and 2 bases at J, leaving 2 bases unmatched. CDR3: CASSAGTAYEQYF. The CDR3 region has the DNA TGTGCCAGCAGCGCCGGGACAGCCTACGAGCAGTACTTC.

V gene TRBV6-1 combines with J gene TRBJ1-2; 9 bases are shared with TRBD1. Germline assignment: CDR1 MNHNS and CDR2 SASEGT. The CDR3 consists of 20 residues. Germline trimming cut 3 bases from V and 4 bases from J; bases unmatched to any gene: 21. The CDR3 sequence is CASSDFFSGTGKSAGYGYTF. As DNA, the CDR3 is TGTGCCAGCAGTGATTTCTTTTCCGGGACAGGGAAGTCGGCTGGCTATGGCTACACCTTC.

V gene TRBV21-1 combines with J gene TRBJ1-5. TRBV21-1 is an annotated pseudogene. This CDR3 contains 15 residues. CDR3: CASSKGGNLYQPQHF. The DNA for the CDR3 is TGTGCCAGCAGCAAGGGCGGGAATTTGTATCAGCCCCAGCATTTT.

This sequence joins TRBV7-3 and TRBJ1-3; D might be TRBD1 (5 bases). This CDR3 is 15 amino acids long. The germline V gene has CDR1 SGHTA and CDR2 FQGTGA. Trimming took 5 bases from V and 1 from J, leaving 12 bases between them. The CDR3 region has the DNA TGTGCCAGCAGCCCATACGGGACGTCTGGAAACACCATATATTTT. Translated, it gives CASSPYGTSGNTIYF. Filled out from reference TRBV7-3 and TRBJ1-3, the complete variable domain reads GAGVSQTPSNKVTEKGKYVELRCDPISGHTALYWYRQSLGQGPEFLIYFQGTGAADDSGLPNDRFFAVRPEGSVSTLKIQRTERGDSAVYLCASSPYGTSGNTIYFGEGSWLTVV.

The V and J genes are TRBV2 and TRBJ2-3, with D perhaps TRBD1 or TRBD2 (5 bases each). CDR1 and CDR2 from the germline V gene are SNHLY and FYNNEI. Trimming took 8 bases from V and 6 from J, leaving 15 bases between them. The CDR3 contains 13 residues. CDR3 protein: CASRGVFRDTQYF. DNA for the CDR3: TGTGCCAGCCGGGGCGTATTCAGGGATACGCAGTATTTT.

This clone was detected only once. The rearrangement links TRBV18 to TRBJ2-7; D not resolved. Germline V gene data show CDR1 as KGHSH and CDR2 as LQKENI. The V and J ends lost 5 bases and 6 bases respectively, with 20 bases between them. This CDR3 spans 15 amino acids. CDR3 bases: TGTGCCAGCTCAGAAGGATTCCAGGCCCTTGGCGAGCAGTACTTC. Encoded protein: CASSEGFQALGEQYF.

This chain links TRBV11-2 with TRBJ2-7, with 14 bases aligning to TRBD2. The CDR3 is 17 residues long. CDR1 and CDR2 from the germline V gene are SGHAT and FQNNGV. With 2 bases clipped from V and 3 bases from J, the junction kept 6 bases outside the gene matches. The CDR3, as DNA: TGTGCCAGCAGCTTACCCCGGACTAGCGGGAGGCTCTACGAGCAGTACTTC. Its protein is CASSLPRTSGRLYEQYF.

Details on this clone: The same CDR3 arises from other DNA sequences in this sample as well. The V gene is TRBV6-5, the J gene TRBJ1-5, with a possible D match to TRBD1 (5 bases). CDR3 length: 13 amino acids. CDR1 is MNHEY and CDR2 is SVGAGI in the germline V gene. Trimming took 5 bases from V and 4 from J, leaving 9 bases between them. CDR3 sequence reads: CASSRGGNQPQHF. The DNA of the CDR3 is TGTGCCAGCAGTCGGGGGGGGAATCAGCCCCAGCATTTT.